This T cell receptor (beta chain) was identified during a study of beta chain features in type 1 diabetes. V dropped 1 base and J dropped 0; count of bases not matched to a gene: 3. Germline V gene data show CDR1 as KGHSH and CDR2 as LQKENI. The CDR3 runs 16 residues. This clone was recorded at least ten times. Its antigen is still unknown. One heparinised blood draw averaging about 110 mL was given by each donor. Findings of the study overall: Patients showed naive, central memory and Treg TCRB repertoires that appeared more similar than those of healthy donors. VDJ junctions sequenced from type 1 diabetes patients showed fewer insertions and more deletions.

Every isolated RNA sample was fully reverse transcribed, so sequencing captured expressed TCRB transcripts. Libraries were prepared by immunoSEQ multiplex PCR; TCRdb keeps only in-frame clonotypes and omits some of them. The sample carries around 340,000 clones, approximately 8.2% recorded once. V is TRBV18 and J is TRBJ2-3, with 8 bases that match TRBD2. Input material: central memory CD4+ T cells from blood. The sequence derives from a woman under 30 in good health. The CDR3 DNA follows: TGTGCCAGCTCACCACTCGGGGGGGCTAGCACAGATACGCAGTATTTT. Its protein is CASSPLGGASTDTQYF.